This T cell receptor beta chain was captured by sequencing in a study of blood T cell repertoires in COVID-19. Study summary: Sources were T cells, B-cell-depleted T cells, or PBMCs; the material itself was cDNA or gDNA.

Per the germline V gene, CDR1 is SGHTA and CDR2 is FQGNSA. CDR3 length: 15 residues. Trimming left V 5 bases short and J 5 bases short, with 18 bases between. Original handling: How many nucleated cells were present was estimated from reference gene primer amplification. Repertoires were generated with immunoSEQ multiplex PCR, while TCRdb's copy carries only in-frame clones and drops some. V and J calls and clone size are as listed in that table; D and trimming were resolved from the DNA. The sample has a few hundred thousand clones, roughly nine tenths seen once. What was sequenced was peripheral blood. The receptor was derived from a man aged 35-49 years who had recovered from COVID-19. The genes are TRBV7-2 and TRBJ1-2, with D perhaps TRBD1 (5 bases). The chain's CDR3 is CASSPFGGVGYGYTF. The CDR3, as DNA: TGTGCCAGCAGCCCTTTTGGGGGGGTCGGATATGGCTACACCTTC.